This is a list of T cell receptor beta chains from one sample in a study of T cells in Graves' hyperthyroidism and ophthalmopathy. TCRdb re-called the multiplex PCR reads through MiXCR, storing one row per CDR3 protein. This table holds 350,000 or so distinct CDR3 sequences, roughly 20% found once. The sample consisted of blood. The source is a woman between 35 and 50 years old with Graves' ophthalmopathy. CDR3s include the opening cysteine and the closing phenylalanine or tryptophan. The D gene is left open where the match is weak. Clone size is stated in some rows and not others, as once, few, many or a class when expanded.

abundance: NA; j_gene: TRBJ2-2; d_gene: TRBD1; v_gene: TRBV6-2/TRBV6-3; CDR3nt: TGTGCCAGCAGCCAGTCCATCTCCGGACAGGTGAACACCGGGGAGCTGTTTTTT; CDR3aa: CASSQSISGQVNTGELFF
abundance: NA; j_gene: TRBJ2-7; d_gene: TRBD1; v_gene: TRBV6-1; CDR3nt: TGTGCCAGCAAATCGACAGGGACGACCTACGAGCAGTACTTC; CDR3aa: CASKSTGTTYEQYF
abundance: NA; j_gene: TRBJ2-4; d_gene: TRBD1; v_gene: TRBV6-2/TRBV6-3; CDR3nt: TGTGCCAGCAAAGGGACAGGGGCCAAAAACATTCAGTACTTC; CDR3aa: CASKGTGAKNIQYF
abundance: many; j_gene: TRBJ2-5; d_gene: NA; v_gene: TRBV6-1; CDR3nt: TGTGCCAGCAGTGGCAGGATGTACCAAGAGACCCAGTACTTC; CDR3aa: CASSGRMYQETQYF
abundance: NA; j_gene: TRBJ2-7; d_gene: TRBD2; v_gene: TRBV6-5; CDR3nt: TGTGCCAGCAGTTACTCGGAGCGGGAGGGGTACGAGCAGTACTTC; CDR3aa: CASSYSEREGYEQYF
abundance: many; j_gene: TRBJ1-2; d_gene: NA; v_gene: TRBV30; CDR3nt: TGTGCCTGGAGTACGGGGGGCACTTATGGCTACACCTTC; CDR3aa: CAWSTGGTYGYTF
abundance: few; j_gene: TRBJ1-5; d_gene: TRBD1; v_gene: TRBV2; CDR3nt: TGTGCCAGCAGTGAAGCGCTGGGACAGAATCAGCCCCAGCATTTT; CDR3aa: CASSEALGQNQPQHF
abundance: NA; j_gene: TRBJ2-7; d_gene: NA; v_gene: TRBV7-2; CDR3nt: TGCGCCAGCAGCTTAGCGAAGGACGGAGTCTGCGAGCAGTACTTC; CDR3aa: CASSLAKDGVCEQYF
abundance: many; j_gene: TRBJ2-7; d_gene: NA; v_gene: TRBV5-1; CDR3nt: TGCGCCAGCAGCTTGGTTTCGTCGGGACTTAACCACGAGCAGTACTTC; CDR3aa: CASSLVSSGLNHEQYF
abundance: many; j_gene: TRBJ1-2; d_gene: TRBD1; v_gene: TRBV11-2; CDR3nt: TGTGCCAGCAGCTCCGGGACAGTTGGGGGCTACACCTTC; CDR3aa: CASSSGTVGGYTF
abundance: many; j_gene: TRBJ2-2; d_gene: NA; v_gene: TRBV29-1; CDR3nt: TGCAGCGTTGGTTCCGGGGTAGGAGTCACCGGGGAGCTGTTTTTT; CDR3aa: CSVGSGVGVTGELFF
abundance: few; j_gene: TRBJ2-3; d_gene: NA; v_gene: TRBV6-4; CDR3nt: TGTGCCAGCAGTGACCACGTAGGAAGCACAGATACGCAGTATTTT; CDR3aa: CASSDHVGSTDTQYF
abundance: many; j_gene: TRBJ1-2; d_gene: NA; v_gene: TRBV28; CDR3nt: TGTGCCAGCAGATCCGGGGGGGAGGGACGCTATGGCTACACCTTC; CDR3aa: CASRSGGEGRYGYTF
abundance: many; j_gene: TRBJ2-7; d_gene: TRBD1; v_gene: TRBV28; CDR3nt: TGTGCCAGCAGTTCTGGTACAGGGGCCAGGAGCTCCTACGAGCAGTACTTC; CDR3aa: CASSSGTGARSSYEQYF
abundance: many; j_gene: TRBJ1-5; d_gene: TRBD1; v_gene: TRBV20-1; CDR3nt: TGCAGTGCCGACGACAGGGGGAATCAGCCCCAGCATTTT; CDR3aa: CSADDRGNQPQHF
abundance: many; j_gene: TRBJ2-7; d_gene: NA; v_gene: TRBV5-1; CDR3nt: TGCGCCAGCAGCTTGACTCACGGGGTCACCTACGAGCAGTACTTC; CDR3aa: CASSLTHGVTYEQYF
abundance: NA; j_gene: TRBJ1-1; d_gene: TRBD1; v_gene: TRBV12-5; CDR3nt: TGTGCTAGTGGCTGGACAGGGAACACTGAAGCTTTCTTT; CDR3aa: CASGWTGNTEAFF
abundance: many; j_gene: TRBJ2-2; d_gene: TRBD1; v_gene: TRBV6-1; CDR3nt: TGTGCCAGCCGACCGGGGACAGGGTCAATCACCGGGGAGCTGTTTTTT; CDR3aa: CASRPGTGSITGELFF
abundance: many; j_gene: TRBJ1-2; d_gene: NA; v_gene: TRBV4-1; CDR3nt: TGCGCCAGCAGCCAAGAATCAGGTTTCTATGGCTACACCTTC; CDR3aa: CASSQESGFYGYTF
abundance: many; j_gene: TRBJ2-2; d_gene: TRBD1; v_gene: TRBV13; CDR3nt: TGTGCCAGCAGCGACAACCGTAGGACAGGGCGGACTAACGCGAACACCGGGGAGCTGTTTTTT; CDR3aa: CASSDNRRTGRTNANTGELFF
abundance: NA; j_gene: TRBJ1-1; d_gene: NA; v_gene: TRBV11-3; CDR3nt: TGTGCCAGCAGCTTAGATCAAGGGGCTGAAGCTTTCTTT; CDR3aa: CASSLDQGAEAFF
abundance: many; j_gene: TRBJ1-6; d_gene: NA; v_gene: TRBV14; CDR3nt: TGTGCCAGCAGCCAAGGGCGGGGGAAGAATTCACCCCTCCACTTT; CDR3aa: CASSQGRGKNSPLHF
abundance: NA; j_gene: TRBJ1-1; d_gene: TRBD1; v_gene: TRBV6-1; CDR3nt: TGTGCCAGCCCTCCGGACAGGGAATACACTGAAGCTTTCTTT; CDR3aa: CASPPDREYTEAFF
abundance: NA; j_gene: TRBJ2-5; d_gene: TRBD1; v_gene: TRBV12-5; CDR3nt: TGTGCTAGTGCCAGGGACAGGGAAGAGACCCAGTACTTC; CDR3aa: CASARDREETQYF
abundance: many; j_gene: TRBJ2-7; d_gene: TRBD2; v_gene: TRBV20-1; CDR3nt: TGCAGTGCTACAGACCTCGGCGGCGGGAGAACGAGGGAGCAGTACTTC; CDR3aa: CSATDLGGGRTREQYF
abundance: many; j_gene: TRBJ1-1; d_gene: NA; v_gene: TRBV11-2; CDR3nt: TGTGCCGGCAGCCCAATTAGACCCTCCGGGGCGATGAACACTGAAGCTTTCTTT; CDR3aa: CAGSPIRPSGAMNTEAFF
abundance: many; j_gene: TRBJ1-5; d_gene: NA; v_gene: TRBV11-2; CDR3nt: TGTGCCAGCAGCTTAGATGGCACTTACAATCAGCCCCAGCATTTT; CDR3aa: CASSLDGTYNQPQHF